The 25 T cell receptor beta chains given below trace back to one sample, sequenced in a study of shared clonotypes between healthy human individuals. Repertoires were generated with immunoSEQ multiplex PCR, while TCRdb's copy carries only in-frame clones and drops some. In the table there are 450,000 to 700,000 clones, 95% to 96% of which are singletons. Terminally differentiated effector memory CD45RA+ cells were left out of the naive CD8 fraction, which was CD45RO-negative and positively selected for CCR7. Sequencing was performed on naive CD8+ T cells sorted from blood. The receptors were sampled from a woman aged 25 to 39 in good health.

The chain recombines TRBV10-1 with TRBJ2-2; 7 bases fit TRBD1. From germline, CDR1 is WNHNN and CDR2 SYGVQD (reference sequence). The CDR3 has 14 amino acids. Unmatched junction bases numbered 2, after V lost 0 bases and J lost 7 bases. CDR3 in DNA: TGCGCCAGCAGTGAGTCACAGGGGATCGGGGAGCTGTTTTTT. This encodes CASSESQGIGELFF.

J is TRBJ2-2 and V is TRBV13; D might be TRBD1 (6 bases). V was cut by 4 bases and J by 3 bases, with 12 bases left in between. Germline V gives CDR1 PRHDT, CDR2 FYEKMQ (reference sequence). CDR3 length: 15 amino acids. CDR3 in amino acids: CASSSYRVHTGELFF. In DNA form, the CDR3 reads TGTGCCAGCAGCTCCTACAGGGTTCACACCGGGGAGCTGTTTTTT.

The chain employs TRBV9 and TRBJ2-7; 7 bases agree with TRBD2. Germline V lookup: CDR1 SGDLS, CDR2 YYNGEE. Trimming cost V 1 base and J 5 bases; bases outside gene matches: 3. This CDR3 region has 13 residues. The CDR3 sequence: CASSVRGVHEQYF. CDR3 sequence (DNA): TGTGCCAGCAGCGTACGGGGGGTCCACGAGCAGTACTTC.

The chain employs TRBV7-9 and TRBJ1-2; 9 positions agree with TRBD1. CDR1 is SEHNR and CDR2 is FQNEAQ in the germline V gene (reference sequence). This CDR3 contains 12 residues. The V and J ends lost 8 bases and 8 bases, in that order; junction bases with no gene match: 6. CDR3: CASLGTGYGYTF. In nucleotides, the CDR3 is TGTGCCAGCTTGGGGACAGGGTACGGCTACACCTTC.

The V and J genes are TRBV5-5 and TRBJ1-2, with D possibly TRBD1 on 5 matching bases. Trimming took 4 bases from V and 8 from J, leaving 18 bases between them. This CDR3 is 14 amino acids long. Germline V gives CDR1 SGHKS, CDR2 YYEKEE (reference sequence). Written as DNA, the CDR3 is TGTGCCAGCAGCGCCGGAGACCCTAACAGGGGCTACACCTTC. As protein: CASSAGDPNRGYTF.

CDR3 residues: CASSLDRGLNYEQYF. The CDR3 coding sequence is TGCGCCAGCAGCTTGGACAGGGGGCTTAACTACGAGCAGTACTTC. The chain has TRBV5-1 and TRBJ2-7; 9 bases agree with TRBD1. The CDR3 is 15 residues long. Germline trimming cut 0 bases from V and 3 bases from J; bases unmatched to any gene: 4. The germline V gene has CDR1 SGHRS and CDR2 YFSETQ. Using reference TRBV5-1 and TRBJ2-7 for the parts outside the CDR3, the full variable domain is KAGVTQTPRYLIKTRGQQVTLSCSPISGHRSVSWYQQTPGQGLQFLFEYFSETQRNKGNFPGRFSGRQFSNSRSEMNVSTLELGDSALYLCASSLDRGLNYEQYFGPGTRLTVT.

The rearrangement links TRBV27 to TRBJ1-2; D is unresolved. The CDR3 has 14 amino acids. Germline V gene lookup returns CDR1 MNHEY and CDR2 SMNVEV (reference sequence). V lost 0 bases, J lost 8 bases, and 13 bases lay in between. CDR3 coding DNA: TGTGCCAGCAGTTTATCGGGAAGGGTAGGGGGCTACACCTTC. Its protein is CASSLSGRVGGYTF.

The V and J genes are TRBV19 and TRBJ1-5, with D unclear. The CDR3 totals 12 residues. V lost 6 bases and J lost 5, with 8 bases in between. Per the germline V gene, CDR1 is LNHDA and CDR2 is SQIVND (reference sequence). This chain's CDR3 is CASRSWDQPQHF. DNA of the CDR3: TGTGCCAGTAGGAGCTGGGATCAGCCCCAGCATTTT.

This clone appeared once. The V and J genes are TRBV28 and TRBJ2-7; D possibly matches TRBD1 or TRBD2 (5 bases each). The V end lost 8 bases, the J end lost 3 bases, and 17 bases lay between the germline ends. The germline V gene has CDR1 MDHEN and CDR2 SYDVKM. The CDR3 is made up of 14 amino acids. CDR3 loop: CASLSGTENYEQYF. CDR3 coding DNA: TGTGCCAGCCTGTCGGGGACGGAGAACTACGAGCAGTACTTC.

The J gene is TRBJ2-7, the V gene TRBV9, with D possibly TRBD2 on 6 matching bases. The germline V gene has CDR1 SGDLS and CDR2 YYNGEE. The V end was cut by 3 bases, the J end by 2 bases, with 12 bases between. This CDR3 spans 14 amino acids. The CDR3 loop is CASSAAAGPYEQYF. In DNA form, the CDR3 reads TGTGCCAGCAGCGCCGCCGCGGGGCCCTACGAGCAGTACTTC.

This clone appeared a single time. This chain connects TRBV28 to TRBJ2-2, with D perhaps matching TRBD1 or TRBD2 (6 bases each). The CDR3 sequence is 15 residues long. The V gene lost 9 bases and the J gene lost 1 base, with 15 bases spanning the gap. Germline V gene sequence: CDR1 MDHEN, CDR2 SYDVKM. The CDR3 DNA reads TGTGCCAGTGCAGGGGACTGGAAGAACACCGGGGAGCTGTTTTTT. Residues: CASAGDWKNTGELFF. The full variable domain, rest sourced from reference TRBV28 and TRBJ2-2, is DVKVTQSSRYLVKRTGEKVFLECVQDMDHENMFWYRQDPGLGLRLIYFSYDVKMKEKGDIPEGYSVSREKKERFSLILESASTNQTSMYLCASAGDWKNTGELFFGEGSRLTVL.

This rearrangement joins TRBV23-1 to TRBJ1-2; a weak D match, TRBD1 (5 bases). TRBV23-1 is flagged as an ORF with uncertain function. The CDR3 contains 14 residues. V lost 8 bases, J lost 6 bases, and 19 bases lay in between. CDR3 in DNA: TGCGCCAGCGAAACCGGGACTCATTCGGATGGCTACACCTTC. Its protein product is CASETGTHSDGYTF.

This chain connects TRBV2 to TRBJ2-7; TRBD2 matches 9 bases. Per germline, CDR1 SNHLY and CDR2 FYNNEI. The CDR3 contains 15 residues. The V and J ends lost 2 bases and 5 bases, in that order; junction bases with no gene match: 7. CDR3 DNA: TGTGCCAGCAGTGAACCGGCGGGAGGGCCCCACGAGCAGTACTTC. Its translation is CASSEPAGGPHEQYF.

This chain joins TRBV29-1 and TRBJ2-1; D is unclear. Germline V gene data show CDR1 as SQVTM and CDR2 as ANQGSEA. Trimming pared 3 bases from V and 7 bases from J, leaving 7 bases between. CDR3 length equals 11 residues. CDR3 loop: CSVDFENEQFF. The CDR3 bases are TGCAGCGTTGATTTTGAGAATGAGCAGTTCTTC.

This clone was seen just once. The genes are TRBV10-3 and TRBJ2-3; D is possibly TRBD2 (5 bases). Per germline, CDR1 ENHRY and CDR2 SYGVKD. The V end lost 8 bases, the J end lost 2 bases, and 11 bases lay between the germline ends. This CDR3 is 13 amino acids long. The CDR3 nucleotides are TGTGCCATCCCCCGACTACTCACAGATACGCAGTATTTT. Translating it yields CAIPRLLTDTQYF.

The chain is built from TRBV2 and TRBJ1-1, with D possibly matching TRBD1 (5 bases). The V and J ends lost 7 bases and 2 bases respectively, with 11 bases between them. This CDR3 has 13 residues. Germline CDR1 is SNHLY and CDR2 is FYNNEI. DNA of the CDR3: TGTGCCAGCAACCCAGGGTTCAACACTGAAGCTTTCTTT. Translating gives CASNPGFNTEAFF. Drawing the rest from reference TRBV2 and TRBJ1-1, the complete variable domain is EPEVTQTPSHQVTQMGQEVILRCVPISNHLYFYWYRQILGQKVEFLVSFYNNEISEKSEIFDDQFSVERPDGSNFTLKIRSTKLEDSAMYFCASNPGFNTEAFFGQGTRLTVV.

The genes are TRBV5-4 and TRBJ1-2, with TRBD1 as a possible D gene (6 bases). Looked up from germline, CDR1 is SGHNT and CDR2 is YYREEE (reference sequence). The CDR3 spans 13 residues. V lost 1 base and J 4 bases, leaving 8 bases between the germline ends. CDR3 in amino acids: CASSLRGAYGYTF. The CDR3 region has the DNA TGTGCCAGCAGCTTGCGGGGGGCCTATGGCTACACCTTC.

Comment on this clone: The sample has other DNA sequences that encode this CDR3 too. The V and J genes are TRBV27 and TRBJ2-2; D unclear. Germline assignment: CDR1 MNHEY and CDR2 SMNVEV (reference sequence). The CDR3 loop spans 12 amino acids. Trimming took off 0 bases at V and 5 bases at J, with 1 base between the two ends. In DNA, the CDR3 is TGTGCCAGCAGTTTATCAACCGGGGAGCTGTTTTTT. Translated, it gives CASSLSTGELFF.

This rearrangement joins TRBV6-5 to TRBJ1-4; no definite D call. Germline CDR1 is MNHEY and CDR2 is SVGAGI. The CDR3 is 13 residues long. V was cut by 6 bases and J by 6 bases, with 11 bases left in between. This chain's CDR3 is CASSSSSYEKLFF. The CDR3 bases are TGTGCCAGCAGCTCGTCCTCGTATGAAAAACTGTTTTTT.

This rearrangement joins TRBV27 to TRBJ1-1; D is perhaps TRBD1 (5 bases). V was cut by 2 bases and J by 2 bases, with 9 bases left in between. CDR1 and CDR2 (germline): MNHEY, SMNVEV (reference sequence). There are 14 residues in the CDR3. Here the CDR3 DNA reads TGTGCCAGCAGTTTAGCACGGGGCAACACTGAAGCTTTCTTT. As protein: CASSLARGNTEAFF.

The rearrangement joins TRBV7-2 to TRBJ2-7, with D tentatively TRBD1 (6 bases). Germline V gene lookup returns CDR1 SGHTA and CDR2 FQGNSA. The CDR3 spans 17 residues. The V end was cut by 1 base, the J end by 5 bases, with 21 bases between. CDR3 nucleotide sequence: TGTGCCAGCAGCTTAGGGGCTGGGAAAGGGGACATGGACGAGCAGTACTTC. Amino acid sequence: CASSLGAGKGDMDEQYF.

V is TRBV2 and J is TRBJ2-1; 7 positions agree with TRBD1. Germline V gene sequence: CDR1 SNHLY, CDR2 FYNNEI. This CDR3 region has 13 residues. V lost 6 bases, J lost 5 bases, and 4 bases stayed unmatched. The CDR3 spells CASRQGLDNEQFF. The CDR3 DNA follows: TGTGCCAGCAGACAGGGGTTGGACAATGAGCAGTTCTTC.

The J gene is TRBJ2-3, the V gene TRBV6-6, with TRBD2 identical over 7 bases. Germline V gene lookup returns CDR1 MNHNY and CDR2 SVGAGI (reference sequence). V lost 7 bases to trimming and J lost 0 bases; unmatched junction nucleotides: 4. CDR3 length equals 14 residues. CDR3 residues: CASTPSGSTDTQYF. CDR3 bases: TGTGCCAGCACCCCTAGCGGAAGCACAGATACGCAGTATTTT.

DNA of the CDR3: TGTGCCAGCAGCTCCAAAGTAATCGGGACAGGGTTGGATGGCTACACCTTC. The encoded protein is CASSSKVIGTGLDGYTF. The rearrangement joins TRBV11-2 to TRBJ1-2; 9 bases fit TRBD1. V gave up 4 bases and J gave up 6 bases; unmatched junction bases: 15. Germline V gives CDR1 SGHAT, CDR2 FQNNGV. The CDR3 loop spans 17 amino acids.

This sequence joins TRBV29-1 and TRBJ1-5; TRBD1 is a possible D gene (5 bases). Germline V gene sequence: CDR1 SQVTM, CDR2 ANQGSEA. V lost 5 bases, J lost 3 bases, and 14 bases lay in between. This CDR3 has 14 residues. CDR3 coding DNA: TGCAGCGTTTTCCTGGGGGGAGACAATCAGCCCCAGCATTTT. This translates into CSVFLGGDNQPQHF.